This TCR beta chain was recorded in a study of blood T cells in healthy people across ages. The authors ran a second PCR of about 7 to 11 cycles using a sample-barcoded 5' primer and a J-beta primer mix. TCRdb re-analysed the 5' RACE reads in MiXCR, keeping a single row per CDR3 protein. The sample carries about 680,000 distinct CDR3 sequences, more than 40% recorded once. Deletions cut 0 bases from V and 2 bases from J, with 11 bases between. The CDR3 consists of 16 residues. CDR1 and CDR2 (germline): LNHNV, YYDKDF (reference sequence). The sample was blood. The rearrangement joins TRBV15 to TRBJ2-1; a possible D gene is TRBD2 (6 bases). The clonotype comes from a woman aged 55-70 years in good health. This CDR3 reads CATSRERIAAYNEQFF. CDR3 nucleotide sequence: TGTGCCACCAGCAGAGAAAGGATAGCGGCCTACAATGAGCAGTTCTTC.